Listed here are 31 T cell receptor beta chains from one sample, sequenced in a study of T cells in Graves' hyperthyroidism and ophthalmopathy. Amplified TCR beta CDR3 regions came from RNA transcripts. Carried out on the TCR CDR3, a first-round RT-PCR used the HTBI primer set. TCRdb analysed the multiplex PCR reads with MiXCR anew, one entry per CDR3 protein. The sample holds about 720,000 distinct CDR3 sequences, around 15% seen once. The material sequenced was blood. The origin of the receptors is a man aged 18 to 30 with Graves' hyperthyroidism.

This clonotype was counted only a few times. This rearrangement joins TRBV11-3 to TRBJ1-2; D not resolved. Trimming took off 4 bases at V and 4 bases at J, with 10 bases between the two ends. Germline CDR1 is SGHNT and CDR2 is YENEEA. This CDR3 is built from 13 residues. Written as DNA, the CDR3 is TGTGCCAGCAGCTCCCGGATCGGCTATGGCTACACCTTC. As protein: CASSSRIGYGYTF.

This chain uses TRBV24-1 with TRBJ1-2; D might be TRBD1 (5 bases). V lost 3 bases and J lost 8, with 12 bases in between. This CDR3 is 13 amino acids long. Germline-derived CDR1 and CDR2 are KGHDR and SFDVKD. CDR3 in DNA: TGTGCCACCAGTGATCCAGGGTTTCAAGGCTACACCTTC. Its protein product is CATSDPGFQGYTF.

This clonotype has only a few counts. V and J are TRBV27 and TRBJ2-1; 9 positions agree with TRBD1. Germline CDR1 reads MNHEY; CDR2 reads SMNVEV (reference sequence). V shed 6 bases, J shed 9 bases, and the junction held 6 bases outside the gene matches. The CDR3 runs 13 residues. The CDR3 sequence: CASRRTGAGEQFF. CDR3 sequence (DNA): TGTGCCAGCAGACGGACAGGGGCCGGTGAGCAGTTCTTC.

The chain is built from TRBV29-1 and TRBJ1-5; D call uncertain. Per the germline V gene, CDR1 is SQVTM and CDR2 is ANQGSEA. CDR3 length: 13 amino acids. V shed 3 bases and J shed 0 bases, with 6 bases lying between them. The CDR3 here is CSVEENSNQPQHF. The DNA for the CDR3 is TGCAGCGTTGAGGAGAATAGCAATCAGCCCCAGCATTTT.

This clonotype was detected ten times or more. This chain uses TRBV7-6 with TRBJ2-5; D unresolved. Germline V gene lookup returns CDR1 SGHVS and CDR2 FNYEAQ. V shed 4 bases and J shed 2 bases, with 8 bases lying between them. The CDR3 loop spans 13 amino acids. DNA for the CDR3: TGTGCCAGCAGCTGGGGAAATCAAGAGACCCAGTACTTC. It yields the protein CASSWGNQETQYF.

The chain links TRBV18 to TRBJ2-5; 13 bases match TRBD2. V lost 2 bases, J lost 2 bases, and 2 bases stayed unmatched. This CDR3 region has 16 residues. CDR1 and CDR2 (germline): KGHSH, LQKENI. The DNA for the CDR3 is TGTGCCAGCTCACCAGGACTAGCGGGAGAGCAAGAGACCCAGTACTTC. It encodes CASSPGLAGEQETQYF. Combining the CDR3 with reference TRBV18 and TRBJ2-5 gives the whole variable domain NAGVMQNPRHLVRRRGQEARLRCSPMKGHSHVYWYRQLPEEGLKFMVYLQKENIIDESGMPKERFSAEFPKEGPSILRIQQVVRGDSAAYFCASSPGLAGEQETQYFGPGTRLLVL.

In this sample, this clonotype turned up many times. This chain's CDR3 is CAWSEGGQETQYF. The CDR3 bases are TGTGCCTGGAGTGAAGGCGGGCAAGAGACCCAGTACTTC. The V gene is TRBV30, the J gene TRBJ2-5; D might be TRBD2 (5 bases). The CDR3 runs 13 residues. Germline CDR1 and CDR2: GTSNPN and SVGIG (reference sequence). V was shortened by 1 base and J by 2 bases, with 8 bases between the two germline ends.

This sequence joins TRBV13 and TRBJ2-7, with 7 bases matching TRBD1. The V and J ends lost 0 bases and 2 bases, in that order; junction bases with no gene match: 7. CDR3 size: 16 residues. Germline assignment: CDR1 PRHDT and CDR2 FYEKMQ (reference sequence). The CDR3 nucleotides read TGTGCCAGCAGCTTAGGGGACCAAGACAGGGCCTACGAGCAGTACTTC. It specifies CASSLGDQDRAYEQYF.

V is TRBV4-1 and J is TRBJ1-6; the match to TRBD1 covers 8 bases. J was trimmed by 2 bases and V by 0 bases; bases with no gene match: 0. This CDR3 contains 16 residues. CDR1 and CDR2 (germline): MGHRA, YSYEKL. The CDR3 loop is CASSQEGQAYNSPLHF. The CDR3 DNA reads as TGCGCCAGCAGCCAAGAGGGACAGGCCTATAATTCACCCCTCCACTTT.

The table lists this clonotype with many counts. The rearrangement joins TRBV6-1 to TRBJ2-5; 7 nucleotides agree with TRBD2. The trim removed 8 bases at V and 5 bases at J, leaving 2 bases unmatched. Germline CDR1 is MNHNS and CDR2 is SASEGT. CDR3 length equals 11 residues. CDR3 sequence (DNA): TGTGCCAGCTCAGCGGGGGAGACCCAGTACTTC. Its translation is CASSAGETQYF.

This clonotype was detected many times. The chain joins TRBV12-3 or TRBV12-4 to TRBJ2-7, with 10 bases aligning to TRBD2. V lost 7 bases and J lost 1; bases outside the gene matches: 10. The CDR3 is made up of 16 amino acids. In DNA form, the CDR3 reads TGTGCCAGCAACCCCGGACCTAGCGGGGGTTCCTACGAGCAGTACTTC. Protein: CASNPGPSGGSYEQYF.

This clonotype was seen repeatedly, ten times or more. The V and J genes are TRBV30 and TRBJ2-7, with 11 bases that match TRBD2. Germline trimming cut 0 bases from V and 6 bases from J; bases unmatched to any gene: 7. The CDR3 extends over 15 amino acids. Germline V gene data show CDR1 as GTSNPN and CDR2 as SVGIG (reference sequence). CDR3: CAWSVQVAGGIEQYF. CDR3 DNA sequence: TGTGCCTGGAGTGTACAAGTAGCGGGAGGGATCGAGCAGTACTTC.

Ten or more counts support this clonotype. The gene calls are TRBV12-3 or TRBV12-4 and TRBJ2-7; D gene uncertain. CDR3 length: 12 residues. V lost 6 bases, J lost 5 bases, and 11 bases lay in between. CDR3 bases: TGTGCCAGCAGCTACGCCCCGGACGAGCAGTACTTC. Translation gives CASSYAPDEQYF.

V gene TRBV20-1 combines with J gene TRBJ2-5; either TRBD1 or TRBD2 may fit D (5 bases each). The length of the CDR3 is 15 residues. In germline, CDR1 is DFQATT, CDR2 SNEGSKA (reference sequence). V was cut by 6 bases and J by 0 bases, with 17 bases left in between. This chain's CDR3 is CSANAGTEHQETQYF. In DNA, the CDR3 is TGCAGTGCAAACGCCGGGACGGAACACCAAGAGACCCAGTACTTC.

The chain carries TRBV6-2 or TRBV6-3 and TRBJ2-1; 9 bases are a match to TRBD2. Germline CDR1 and CDR2: MNHEY and SVGEGT. V lost 5 bases to trimming and J lost 8 bases; unmatched junction nucleotides: 10. The CDR3 extends over 15 amino acids. CDR3: CASSGTSGWNHEQFF. The CDR3 bases are TGTGCCAGCAGTGGAACTAGCGGGTGGAACCATGAGCAGTTCTTC.

This rearrangement joins TRBV6-5 to TRBJ1-2; D ambiguous. CDR3 length: 13 residues. CDR1 is MNHEY, CDR2 SVGAGI, per germline. V lost 0 bases, J lost 7 bases, and 9 bases lay in between. In DNA, the CDR3 is TGTGCCAGCAGTTACTCACATAGCGGTGGCTACACCTTC. This translates into CASSYSHSGGYTF.

This clonotype was recorded many times. The chain employs TRBV20-1 and TRBJ2-7, with 7 nucleotides matching TRBD2. CDR1 and CDR2 (germline): DFQATT, SNEGSKA (reference sequence). The CDR3 sequence is 13 residues long. V shed 5 bases and J 2 bases; nucleotides not matched to a gene: 6. The chain's CDR3 is CSARGSRTYEQYF. Written as DNA, the CDR3 is TGCAGTGCTCGCGGGAGTCGAACCTACGAGCAGTACTTC.

This clonotype was detected only a few times. V usage is TRBV7-2 and J usage is TRBJ2-3; D uncertain. The CDR3 runs to 14 residues. Trimming cost V 3 bases and J 0 bases, with 7 bases left between them. The germline CDR1 and CDR2 sequences are SGHTA and FQGNSA. The CDR3 DNA reads TGTGCCAGCAGCTTTACAGCTAGCACAGATACGCAGTATTTT. It encodes CASSFTASTDTQYF.

This clonotype has a count of ten or more. This chain joins TRBV5-8 and TRBJ2-1, with a tentative D call TRBD1 (6 bases). This CDR3 spans 15 amino acids. The V and J ends lost 2 bases and 5 bases respectively, with 14 bases between them. Germline CDR1 reads SGHTS; CDR2 reads YDEGEE. In DNA, the CDR3 is TGTGCCAGCAGCTTTAGGGACACCTCGCACAATGAGCAGTTCTTC. This gives the protein CASSFRDTSHNEQFF.

The chain couples TRBV27 to TRBJ1-5, with TRBD1 as a possible D gene (6 bases). V was cut by 6 bases and J by 3 bases, with 15 bases left in between. CDR3 length: 15 amino acids. Germline V lookup: CDR1 MNHEY, CDR2 SMNVEV (reference sequence). The DNA of the CDR3 is TGTGCCAGCAGCCGGACCGGGGACATCAATCAGCCCCAGCATTTT. The encoded protein is CASSRTGDINQPQHF.

The sample holds a few counts of this clonotype. V usage is TRBV29-1 and J usage is TRBJ2-2; 10 bases fit TRBD1. The V gene's germline CDR1 is SQVTM and CDR2 ANQGSEA. This CDR3 is 14 amino acids long. V lost 6 bases to trimming and J lost 6 bases; unmatched junction nucleotides: 7. Here the CDR3 reads CSVADRGQSGELFF. The CDR3 nucleotides read TGCAGCGTAGCTGACAGGGGGCAATCCGGGGAGCTGTTTTTT.

This clonotype was seen only a few times. This sequence joins TRBV27 and TRBJ2-1, with D uncertain. Germline CDR1 reads MNHEY; CDR2 reads SMNVEV (reference sequence). The CDR3 has 13 amino acids. The V and J ends lost 5 bases and 8 bases respectively, with 13 bases between them. CDR3 region: CASSLGLSDEQFF. The CDR3 DNA is TGTGCCAGCAGTCTGGGATTATCTGATGAGCAGTTCTTC.

This clonotype was seen repeatedly, ten times or more. The chain links TRBV28 to TRBJ1-2, with 9 bases identical to TRBD1. This CDR3 contains 15 residues. V lost 5 bases to trimming and J lost 7 bases; unmatched junction nucleotides: 11. The germline CDR1 and CDR2 sequences are MDHEN and SYDVKM. In DNA, the CDR3 is TGTGCCAGCAGTAAAACAGACAGGGGGAGCGGTGGCTACACCTTC. It translates to CASSKTDRGSGGYTF.

V gene TRBV18 combines with J gene TRBJ1-4; no reliable D call. The V end was cut by 0 bases, the J end by 6 bases, with 14 bases between. The CDR3 covers 16 residues. The V gene's germline CDR1 is KGHSH and CDR2 LQKENI. In nucleotides, the CDR3 is TGTGCCAGCTCACCACCCTCGCAACGGACGGATGAAAAACTGTTTTTT. Protein sequence: CASSPPSQRTDEKLFF.

This clonotype was detected many times. J is TRBJ2-1 and V is TRBV18; D not certain. The CDR3 totals 11 residues. In germline, CDR1 is KGHSH, CDR2 LQKENI. V lost 6 bases and J lost 6, with 6 bases in between. CDR3 protein: CASSPSNEQFF. The CDR3, as DNA: TGTGCCAGCTCGCCTTCCAATGAGCAGTTCTTC.

To note about this clonotype: One junction end does not reproduce the germline sequence, and a read error may be involved. This chain uses TRBV25-1 with TRBJ1-2; D remains ambiguous. Germline V gene data show CDR1 as MGHDK and CDR2 as SYGVNS. The CDR3 contains 13 residues. In DNA, the CDR3 is TGTGCCAGCAGTGAAGGTCAGCTCTATGGCTACATCTTC. Its translation is CASSEGQLYGYIF.

In its sample, this clonotype was seen many times. This sequence joins TRBV27 and TRBJ2-5; D might be TRBD2 (6 bases). The CDR3 contains 15 residues. Trimming took 0 bases from V and 4 from J, leaving 12 bases between them. Germline CDR1 MNHEY, CDR2 SMNVEV (reference sequence). The CDR3 loop is CASSLSAGLGETQYF. In nucleotides, the CDR3 is TGTGCCAGCAGTTTATCGGCGGGACTGGGAGAGACCCAGTACTTC.

This clonotype was observed a few times. The V gene is TRBV7-9, the J gene TRBJ2-1, with D maybe TRBD2 (6 bases). Trimming took 1 base from V and 0 from J, leaving 10 bases between them. The CDR3 extends over 16 amino acids. Germline V lookup: CDR1 SEHNR, CDR2 FQNEAQ (reference sequence). CDR3 amino acids: CASSLVRGSSYNEQFF. The CDR3 DNA is TGTGCCAGCAGCTTAGTCCGGGGGAGCTCCTACAATGAGCAGTTCTTC.

The chain carries TRBV7-2 and TRBJ2-3; D remains unclear. This CDR3 contains 16 residues. The germline V and J ends were trimmed by 0 bases and 1 base, with 11 bases remaining between them. Germline CDR1 SGHTA, CDR2 FQGNSA. The DNA for the CDR3 is TGTGCCAGCAGCTTAGCCGTCCCCTACGGCACAGATACGCAGTATTTT. It translates to CASSLAVPYGTDTQYF.

This clonotype was counted ten times or more. This chain uses TRBV28 with TRBJ2-7; no clear D gene. CDR3 length equals 12 residues. CDR1 and CDR2 (germline): MDHEN, SYDVKM. Trimming left V 3 bases short and J 3 bases short, with 6 bases between. The CDR3 DNA is TGTGCCAGCAGTTTGCGGATCTACGAGCAGTACTTC. Residues: CASSLRIYEQYF.

V and J are TRBV11-1 and TRBJ2-7; 10 bases map to TRBD2. The length of the CDR3 is 15 residues. The germline gives CDR1 SGHAT, CDR2 FQDESV (reference sequence). J lost 2 bases, V lost 2 bases, and 3 bases had no gene match. The DNA of the CDR3 is TGTGCCAGCAGCTTACCAGGACTAGCGGCCTACGAGCAGTACTTC. Amino acids: CASSLPGLAAYEQYF.